The table lists the clone carrying this T cell receptor beta chain with a few counts. Its antigen is currently unknown. The sample is drawn from a study of blood T cells in healthy people across ages. Study results and caveats: Unsorted PBMC material precluded a definitive naive versus antigen-experienced comparison.

PCR was performed a second time for roughly 7 to 11 cycles using a sample-barcoded 5' primer and a J-beta primer mix. TCRdb re-called the 5' RACE reads through MiXCR, storing one row per CDR3 protein. The sample contains about 720,000 distinct CDR3 sequences, about a fifth of which appear only once. Germline V gene data show CDR1 as SQVTM and CDR2 as ANQGSEA. The CDR3 runs 12 residues. The V end lost 4 bases, the J end lost 6 bases, and 10 bases lay between the germline ends. The receptor was derived from an older man in good health. This rearrangement joins TRBV29-1 to TRBJ2-1; D remains unclear. Sequenced input: blood. The CDR3 region has the DNA TGCAGCGTTGCCAGACTCCTCAATGAGCAGTTCTTC. It specifies CSVARLLNEQFF.